This is a list of T cell receptor beta chains from one sample in a study of PD-L1 blockade in urothelial cancer. Using immunoSEQ multiplex PCR, the repertoire was profiled, and TCRdb retains in-frame clones only, with some absent. The sample holds some 48,000 clones, approximately 80% seen once. This specimen consisted of PBMCs, obtained around atezolizumab (anti-PD-L1) treatment. These receptors were obtained from a man between 65 and 85 years old with urothelial cancer. The CDR3 runs from the conserved cysteine through the conserved F or W. D genes are given only for firm matches. The size entry is marked missing in some rows and otherwise reads once, few, many or a size class.

cdr3_nt cdr3_aa v_call clone_size d_call j_call
TGTGCCAGCAGATCAACAGACAGGGCGACCTACGAGCAGTACTTC CASRSTDRATYEQYF TRBV6-5 - TRBD1 TRBJ2-7
TGTGCCAGCAGCTTACAGGGGGGCATGAACACTGAAGCTTTCTTT CASSLQGGMNTEAFF TRBV5-4 - TRBD1 TRBJ1-1
TGTGCCAGCAGTTTTCTACGACAGCTTAATGAAAAACTGTTTTTT CASSFLRQLNEKLFF TRBV28 - - TRBJ1-4
TGTGCCAGCTCTGGACAGGGGGTTAAGACCCAGTACTTC CASSGQGVKTQYF TRBV18 - TRBD1 TRBJ2-5
TGTGCCAGTAGTGTCATCACCTGGGGGGGTCAGCCCCAGCATTTT CASSVITWGGQPQHF TRBV19 - - TRBJ1-5
TGTGCCAGCAGCTTACGTCCCCAGGATATGAACACTGAAGCTTTCTTT CASSLRPQDMNTEAFF TRBV7-9 - - TRBJ1-1
TGTGCCAGTAGTAGGATCGATCCGACAGGGGACACAGCCTACACCTTC CASSRIDPTGDTAYTF TRBV19 - TRBD1 TRBJ1-2
TGTGCCAGCAGCCCAAAGGGGGCAGGGACTAATGAAAAACTGTTTTTT CASSPKGAGTNEKLFF TRBV7-9 once TRBD1 TRBJ1-4
TGCGCCAGCAGCTTGGGGGCAGGGGGCAGGGATGAGCAGTTCTTC CASSLGAGGRDEQFF TRBV5-1 large TRBD1 TRBJ2-1
TGTGCCAGCAGCTTACCCACAGGGGGCGGTTACGAGCAGTACTTC CASSLPTGGGYEQYF TRBV7-9 - TRBD1 TRBJ2-7
TGTGCCAGCAGCTCGGGCGGGACTGCGAACACCGGGGAGCTGTTTTTT CASSSGGTANTGELFF TRBV7-2 - - TRBJ2-2
TGTGCCAGCAGCGTACCTAGCACAGATACGCAGTATTTT CASSVPSTDTQYF TRBV9 - - TRBJ2-3
TGTGCCAGCAGCCCGCTTGACAGGGCGACTTTTGCTTTCTTT CASSPLDRATFAFF TRBV27 - TRBD1 TRBJ1-1
TGCGCCAGCAGTCAGGGGACCGAGCAGTACTTC CASSQGTEQYF TRBV5-1 - - TRBJ2-7
TGTGCCAGCAGCTCGGGGACAGGAATAAGGCTTGACGGCTACGAGCAGTACTTC CASSSGTGIRLDGYEQYF TRBV5-4 - TRBD1 TRBJ2-7
TGTGCCAGTAGTTTGGGACAGGGGGCGCGGGAGACCCAGTACTTC CASSLGQGARETQYF TRBV19 - TRBD1 TRBJ2-5
TGTGCCAGCAGTTTCCGTCCAGGGAAGGCTGAGCAGTTCTTC CASSFRPGKAEQFF TRBV28 - - TRBJ2-1
TGTGCCAGCAGGGGGATACAGGGGAATAGCAATCAGCCCCAGCATTTT CASRGIQGNSNQPQHF TRBV27 - TRBD1 TRBJ1-5
TGTGCCAGCAGCCCACTTCGACAGGGCTCCTATTTT CASSPLRQGSYF TRBV6-6 - TRBD1 TRBJ2-3
TGTGCCAGCAGCCAAGGCTGGGCCATTCAAGAGACCCAGTACTTC CASSQGWAIQETQYF TRBV14 - - TRBJ2-5
TGTGCCTGGTTTAATCTCGAGCGGGAGGCCGGGGAGACCCAGTACTTC CAWFNLEREAGETQYF TRBV30 - TRBD2 TRBJ2-5
TGTGCCAGCAGTGCCCTATGCTTACGACAAAGTCGGGCCAACGTCCTGACTTTC CASSALCLRQSRANVLTF TRBV6-9 - - TRBJ2-6
TGCGCCAGCAGCGTCCGACAGGGCGCCGGGGAGCTGTTTTTT CASSVRQGAGELFF TRBV5-1 once TRBD1 TRBJ2-2
TGTGCCAGCAGCCAAGACGGCGGGGCTGGAAACACCATATATTTT CASSQDGGAGNTIYF TRBV4-2 - - TRBJ1-3
TGTGCCAGCAGCCTGGGGCTAGCGGGAGGGCCTCAGTACTTC CASSLGLAGGPQYF TRBV9 - TRBD2 TRBJ2-7
TGTGCCTGGAATGGTGGGACAGCCTACGAGCAGTACTTC CAWNGGTAYEQYF TRBV30 - TRBD1 TRBJ2-7
TGTGCCAGCTCACCAAGTTCCGAACAGTACTCAAATCAGCCCCAGCATTTT CASSPSSEQYSNQPQHF TRBV18 - - TRBJ1-5
TGCGCCAGCAGCTCACTACAGGGCTCCTACAATGAGCAGTTCTTC CASSSLQGSYNEQFF TRBV5-1 - - TRBJ2-1
TGCGCCAGCGCCGAAGGGACAGGCCCGGGATTTCCCCAGCATTTT CASAEGTGPGFPQHF TRBV5-1 - TRBD1 TRBJ1-5
TGCAGCGTTGGCGGACTATTGAACACTGAAGCTTTCTTT CSVGGLLNTEAFF TRBV29-1 - - TRBJ1-1
TGTGCCAGCTCACCAAGGGAGCAAGAGACCCAGTACTTC CASSPREQETQYF TRBV18 - - TRBJ2-5
TGTGCCAGCAGTGAATTAGGGACAGTCGGCTACACCTTC CASSELGTVGYTF TRBV6-1 few TRBD1 TRBJ1-2
TGTGCCAGCAGCCTAAAGCGGGAATTAGCAGATACGCAGTATTTT CASSLKRELADTQYF TRBV7-8 few TRBD2 TRBJ2-3
TGTGCCAGTAGGCAGAAGACTGGCAATCAGCCCCAGCATTTT CASRQKTGNQPQHF TRBV19 - - TRBJ1-5
TGTGCCAGCAGCTTAGGGGACAGAGAGCAAGAGACCCAGTACTTC CASSLGDREQETQYF TRBV7-9 - TRBD1 TRBJ2-5
TGCGCCAGCAGCCCAGATCCTGGGGGGGCGAGGACAGATACGCAGTATTTT CASSPDPGGARTDTQYF TRBV4-1 once - TRBJ2-3
TGTGCCAGCAGTGAATCGGGGGATCAGGAGAATGAGCAGTTCTTC CASSESGDQENEQFF TRBV25-1 - - TRBJ2-1
TGTGCCAGTAGTATAGGTCTCGGACAGGGAGAAGAGACCCAGTACTTC CASSIGLGQGEETQYF TRBV19 - TRBD1 TRBJ2-5
TGTGCCAGCAGCTCCGCCGGGACAGATACGCAGTATTTT CASSSAGTDTQYF TRBV11-2 - - TRBJ2-3
TGTGCCAGCAGCTTGGACGGGGGGGGTCAGCCCCAGCATTTT CASSLDGGGQPQHF TRBV5-6 - - TRBJ1-5
TGCAGCGACCGACAGGAGAGCTATGGCTACACCTTC CSDRQESYGYTF TRBV29-1 - - TRBJ1-2
TGTGCCAGCAGCGGGGGGGCGGGGACTTCCGAGCAGTACTTC CASSGGAGTSEQYF TRBV7-8 - - TRBJ2-7
TGTGCCAGCAGCTTTTCCGTAGCGGGAGAGAACAATGAGCAGTTCTTC CASSFSVAGENNEQFF TRBV11-2 - TRBD2 TRBJ2-1
TGTGCCAGCAGCTTAGGGGCAAACTCTAACGTCCTGACTTTC CASSLGANSNVLTF TRBV11-3 - - TRBJ2-6
TGTGCCAGCAGGTTGGAGGTGTCCAAAACACGGGAGCTGTTTTTT CASRLEVSKTRELFF TRBV2 - - TRBJ2-2
TGTGCCAGCAGCAGCGGGAGGATCTACGAGCAGTACTTC CASSSGRIYEQYF TRBV7-9 - TRBD2 TRBJ2-7
TGTGCCAGCAGCGTTCTGACAGGGGGTGGAACAGATACGCAGTATTTT CASSVLTGGGTDTQYF TRBV28 - TRBD1 TRBJ2-3
TGCGCCAGCAGCTTGGGCTATGGGGGACAGGGTGAAAAACTGTTTTTT CASSLGYGGQGEKLFF TRBV5-1 - TRBD1 TRBJ1-4
TGCGCCAGCACACCTAGCGGACGCACAGATACGCAGTATTTT CASTPSGRTDTQYF TRBV10-2 - TRBD2 TRBJ2-3
TGCAGTGCTAGAGAAGGGGACAGAGAGAACTTC CSAREGDRENF TRBV20-1 - TRBD1 TRBJ1-2
TGTGGGAGCGGGACTAGCGGGTCCGGGGAGCTGTTTTTT CGSGTSGSGELFF TRBV28 - TRBD2 TRBJ2-2
TGTGCCATCAGTGATGGCACGGGAGGTAATACGCAGTATTTT CAISDGTGGNTQYF TRBV10-3 - TRBD2 TRBJ2-3
TGCAGCGTACAATTGGGGGACAGCTACGAGCAGTACTTC CSVQLGDSYEQYF TRBV29-1 once TRBD1 TRBJ2-7
TGTGCCAGCAGTTTAGACTACAAGACCTCCTCCTACGAGCAGTACTTC CASSLDYKTSSYEQYF TRBV27 few - TRBJ2-7